This T cell receptor beta chain is from a study of cytomegalovirus exposure and HLA in healthy donors (dated 2017 in TCRdb). About the full investigation: In an earlier analysis of fewer than 750 of the donors, 276 Gb of sequence data and 90 million to 130 million unique TCR beta sequences from about 179 million T cells were reported. About 300 gigabases of sequencing data and approximately 80 million unique TCR sequences were included in an early release covering around 600 HLA-typed donors. Of the approximately 370 genotyped donors, roughly 76% were placed in the genetic ancestry cluster associated with self-reported Caucasian donors. The aim of the study was to test whether cataloging public T cell receptors could identify signatures of past pathogen exposure. The T cell repertoires of 666 subjects were profiled by immunosequencing and related to cytomegalovirus serostatus. Along with the roughly 700-subject first cohort, a separate validation cohort of over a hundred different subjects was used. To predict cytomegalovirus infection status, the study combined high-throughput TCR immunosequencing, statistical association of individual TCRs with disease status, and machine learning. In a later analysis, previously published TCR beta repertoires from about 640 donors were re-analyzed and high-resolution HLA genotyping was added so that TCR occurrence patterns could be studied. The later analysis used no new phenotypic data to find candidate immune exposures, relying instead on TCR beta sequences and their occurrence across donors. In an earlier analysis of several hundred of the donors, high-throughput TCR beta sequencing was used to judge whether each TCR beta V gene segment behaved as functional or pseudogenic. Donor age, sex, ethnicity and CMV serostatus were compiled alongside the repertoire data. A later genetic analysis took genome-wide SNP genotypes for 398 of the 666 donors and used that subset as a discovery cohort. Every repertoire in the discovery cohort had been generated on one and the same sequencing platform. Both class I and class II loci were covered by HLA typing, at four-digit resolution. The number of typed donors differed by locus: 629-630 for A, B, C, DRB1 and DQB1; approximately 520 for DQA1; 606 for DPA1; and some 430 for DPB1. Four or five DR-DQ haplotypes were handled as single units for association and clustering, since linkage in the cohort was strong. Among roughly 400 genotyped donors of the cohort, an average of approximately 240,000 unique TCR beta nucleotide sequences was sequenced per donor, of which roughly 18% were non-productive.

The germline V gene gives CDR1 as SGHAT and CDR2 as FQNNGV. From the cysteine up to the phenylalanine, the CDR3 has a length of 13 residues. Here the CDR3 DNA is all that survives: 39 bases in frame from base 1. Trimming costs V 1 base and J 0 bases, and their ends lie 3 bases apart. General conclusions and limits of the study: The study gave a list of 150 to 200 TCR beta chains associated with cytomegalovirus. Only TCR beta chains were sequenced in this cohort, and the absence of alpha or paired-chain data limited detectable features. Linkage disequilibrium might explain the correlated functional status among segregating V segments, but an unknown experimental factor could not be excluded. HLA typing was unavailable for some donors at each locus, so association tests used only the typed subset. Across donors, most TCR sequences were observed very rarely, whereas some public TCRs were present in many individuals. A later analysis found that HLA-associated TCR beta chains were more clonally expanded and had lower generation probabilities than equally common non-associated chains. The classifier was reported to diagnose cytomegalovirus status with high specificity and sensitivity in both the original and validation cohorts. In a later analysis, several top co-occurrence clusters were reported to appear linked to parvovirus B19, influenza, CMV and Epstein-Barr virus. In a later analysis, TCR association rates were found to vary across HLA loci, with the most associated TCRs seen for DRB1 alleles and the fewest for HLA-C alleles. A later genetic analysis associated a missense DCLRE1C variant with V-gene and J-gene trimming of TCR beta chains, and an independent cohort replicated the association. According to a later analysis, most CMV-associated TCR beta chains appeared to be HLA-restricted, and the HLA associations seemed to be driven largely by CMV exposure. In vitro tests confirmed that a few of the cytomegalovirus-associated TCR beta chains recognize cytomegalovirus antigens. Strong co-occurrence of HLA alleles, especially DR and DQ, made assigning TCR associations to individual alleles difficult. Broadly in line with IMGT annotations, most TCR beta V segments showed up in productive rearrangements about 87% or about 30% of the time in an earlier analysis of several hundred of the donors. Specific HLA alleles were associated with 15,000 to 20,000 TCR beta sequences at a false discovery rate of 0.05 in a later analysis. A further reported finding was that TCR beta sequences accurately predicted the HLA-A and HLA-B alleles for most subjects in the first cohort. The 87-base-pair reads could not distinguish some IMGT-functional V segments, including TRBV6-2 and TRBV6-3, so those segments were excluded. It was suggested by the authors that the approach could potentially be generalized to other disease states and immunological phenotypes. Presence/absence analyses assumed roughly uniform sequencing depth across donors, an assumption that may not hold. The sequencing pipeline was judged likely to have produced a cluster of highly shared sequence variants as a technical artifact. According to a later genetic analysis, donors in an Asian-associated ancestry cluster had fewer N-insertions in productive TCRs than the roughly 670-donor mean. Because counts were too low, roughly 16 rarely observed V segments, including chromosome 9 orphons, were left out of the earlier analysis of roughly 600 of the donors. For the cohort, immune exposure information was limited to CMV serostatus.

Note on this clone: No cognate antigen has been identified for it.

The library came from the immunoSEQ multiplex PCR assay. The multiplex PCR relied on a mix of 60 forward primers for TCR Vbeta segments and 13 reverse primers for TCR Jbeta segments. The CDR3 region of rearranged TCR beta genes was amplified from genomic DNA by a multiplex PCR assay. On the Illumina HiSeq System, the amplified TCR beta libraries were sequenced as 87-base-pair reads. The paper's processing steps were these. A later analysis counted approximately 74 million unique TCR beta chains across the 700 or so repertoires, and roughly 11 million of these chains were shared by at least two donors. A nearest-neighbor algorithm error-corrected the raw reads and collapsed the reads into unique sequences, merging closely related sequences to remove PCR and sequencing errors. CDR3 sequences were aligned to IMGT reference sequences to assign V, D and J gene segments. For a sequence to be retained, a match of at least six nucleotides to both a V gene segment and a J gene segment was required. A rearrangement was called productive if the CDR3 had no stop codons and remained in frame with V and J, and every other rearrangement was called non-productive. CDR3 was defined by IMGT convention, running from the second conserved V-encoded cysteine to the conserved J-encoded phenylalanine. Sequences without an unambiguous match to a single V gene segment were excluded from the earlier analysis of over 500 of the donors. An earlier analysis of some 500 of the donors classified V segments as functional when productive rearrangements were above 56.7% and as segregating when the standard deviation between donors was above 5%. A statistical classification framework was built for diagnosing cytomegalovirus status from the catalog of TCR beta chain sequences. V and J gene assignment, in a later analysis, came from comparing TCR nucleotide sequences with IMGT/GENE-DB human TR gene sequences. The TCRdist pipeline was used in a later analysis to assign CDR3 sequences and most-parsimonious VDJ recombination scenarios. In a later analysis, each TCR beta chain was defined by its CDR3 amino acid sequence together with its V-gene family, and reads without a unique V-gene family were excluded. In a later analysis, 500 to 700 highly shared, low-generation-probability nucleotide sequences were removed to address suspected cross-contamination and a sequencing artifact. In a later analysis, a clonal expansion index was calculated for each public chain from normalized within-repertoire ranks of inferred template counts. In a later analysis, generation probabilities were computed using a VDJ recombination model fitted to out-of-frame rearrangements, and the results were checked against IGoR. A later analysis scored TCR-TCR, TCR-HLA and TCR-CMV co-occurrence with hypergeometric tests, applying a repertoire-size bias correction to TCR pairs. False discovery rates were estimated in a later analysis by permuting HLA or CMV assignments 20 times. In a later analysis, co-occurring TCRs were grouped using DBSCAN, with TCRdist sequence similarity added in when clustering inside HLA-allele-positive subsets. Repertoires with fewer than 30,000 or more than 120,000 public chains, plus five repertoires with anomalous nucleotide sharing, were excluded from co-occurrence clustering. The immuneACCESS repertoire file appears here via TCRdb, limited to in-frame rearrangements. These files lack a portion of the clones; in checked studies, under half of the deficit traces to unresolved V genes, and the cause of the others is not known. V and J calls and clone size follow that table, whereas D and trimming were derived from the DNA. This sample's records show just over 50,000 clones. Of the sample, roughly an eighth falls within the top ten clones.

The cohort consisted of 600 to 700 healthy bone marrow donors. All cohort members were sampled while nominally healthy, although unrecorded immune exposures were likely present. The donor was CMV seropositive and belonged to the group of 250 to 300 seropositive cohort members. Every donor gave a peripheral blood sample, and the peripheral blood mononuclear cells from that sample were used for TCR beta sequencing. Genomic DNA was extracted from the blood cell samples with the Qiagen DNeasy Blood Extraction Kit. The specimen was PBMCs. This sequence uses TRBV11-2 and TRBJ1-1; no confident D gene assignment can be made. This clonotype was sampled from a woman in her sixties or seventies in good health and CMV-seropositive. The CDR3 reads as follows: CASSLAVNTEAFF. The DNA reads TGTGCCAGCAGCTTAGCAGTGAACACTGAAGCTTTCTTT.